The 26 T cell receptor beta chains reported below all come from one sample, sequenced in a study of shared clonotypes between healthy human individuals. The data were produced by immunoSEQ multiplex PCR, yet TCRdb's version contains in-frame clones alone and is incomplete. The sample carries a few million clones, approximately 95% recorded once. Sequencing was carried out using naive CD4+ T cells sorted from blood. The subset: CD45RA+ positively selected. The receptor source for this set is a man in his late teens or twenties in good health.

This chain links TRBV10-3 with TRBJ1-5; 12 positions match TRBD1. Germline V gene lookup returns CDR1 ENHRY and CDR2 SYGVKD. Trimming cost V 5 bases and J 2 bases; bases outside gene matches: 4. This CDR3 spans 16 amino acids. The chain's CDR3 is CAISSGTGGGNQPQHF. CDR3 sequence (DNA): TGTGCCATCAGTTCCGGGACAGGGGGCGGCAATCAGCCCCAGCATTTT.

The chain employs TRBV5-1 and TRBJ2-2; 14 bases match TRBD2. Germline CDR1 is SGHRS and CDR2 is YFSETQ. The CDR3 contains 16 residues. V shed 4 bases and J 7 bases; nucleotides not matched to a gene: 6. The CDR3 bases are TGCGCCAGCAGCGTCGGGACTAGCGGGAGTCTCGGGGAGCTGTTTTTT. It encodes CASSVGTSGSLGELFF.

This chain links TRBV29-1 with TRBJ2-7, with a possible D match to TRBD2 (6 bases). The CDR3 has 12 amino acids. V was clipped by 1 base and J by 2 bases, with 6 bases between them. Germline V gene sequence: CDR1 SQVTM, CDR2 ANQGSEA. The CDR3 DNA sequence: TGCAGCGTTGAAGGGGGGGCCTACGAGCAGTACTTC. Translating gives CSVEGGAYEQYF.

The CDR3 loop is CASSLDSRNTIYF. As DNA, the CDR3 is TGTGCCAGCAGCTTGGACAGCAGAAACACCATATATTTT. V usage is TRBV7-8 and J usage is TRBJ1-3, with D perhaps matching TRBD1 (6 bases). This CDR3 spans 13 amino acids. CDR1 and CDR2 from the germline V gene are SGHVS and FQNEAQ. V lost 3 bases and J lost 5, with 8 bases in between.

Points on this clone: Other DNA sequences in the same sample also yield this CDR3. The genes are TRBV7-2 and TRBJ2-1; 7 nucleotides line up with TRBD2. Germline CDR1 is SGHTA and CDR2 is FQGNSA. The CDR3 totals 15 residues. V lost 1 base to trimming and J lost 4 bases; unmatched junction nucleotides: 4. The CDR3 DNA reads TGTGCCAGCAGCTTAGGAGCGGGAAGTTACAATGAGCAGTTCTTC. Its translation is CASSLGAGSYNEQFF.

This sequence joins TRBV20-1 and TRBJ1-2, with D perhaps TRBD1 (6 bases). Germline loops: CDR1 DFQATT, CDR2 SNEGSKA (reference sequence). The V and J ends lost 5 bases and 8 bases respectively, with 9 bases between them. CDR3 length: 10 residues. This chain's CDR3 is CSAHRDGYTF. The CDR3 bases are TGCAGTGCTCACAGGGACGGCTACACCTTC.

The chain links TRBV29-1 to TRBJ2-1, with TRBD2 as a possible D gene (5 bases). CDR1 and CDR2 from the germline V gene are SQVTM and ANQGSEA. This CDR3 contains 17 residues. Trimming left V 4 bases short and J 5 bases short, with 24 bases between. The CDR3: CSVVERISFQSNNEQFF. As DNA, the CDR3 is TGCAGCGTTGTTGAGCGGATCAGCTTCCAATCCAACAATGAGCAGTTCTTC.

The chain combines TRBV6-6 with TRBJ1-4; D gene unclear. The germline CDR1 and CDR2 sequences are MNHNY and SVGAGI (reference sequence). V shed 3 bases and J shed 6 bases, with 8 bases lying between them. CDR3 length: 13 residues. The CDR3 loop reads CASSYRRDEKLFF. CDR3 nucleotide sequence: TGTGCCAGCAGTTATAGGAGGGATGAAAAACTGTTTTTT.

The chain uses TRBV11-2 and TRBJ2-1; D remains ambiguous. The germline CDR1 and CDR2 sequences are SGHAT and FQNNGV. This CDR3 spans 14 amino acids. Trimming removed 4 bases at V and 3 bases at J, with 10 bases between. The CDR3 coding sequence is TGTGCCAGCAGCTCGAGAGATGGCTACAATGAGCAGTTCTTC. It yields the protein CASSSRDGYNEQFF.

V gene TRBV28 combines with J gene TRBJ2-5; D perhaps matches TRBD2 (5 bases). The germline CDR1 and CDR2 sequences are MDHEN and SYDVKM. V lost 8 bases, J lost 3 bases, and 22 bases lay in between. The CDR3 contains 16 residues. The CDR3 bases are TGTGCCAGCGGTTCCCTGGTGGGAGTGAGAGAAGAGACCCAGTACTTC. It translates to CASGSLVGVREETQYF.

CDR3 sequence: CASEGHEQYF. CDR3 DNA: TGTGCCAGCGAGGGGCACGAGCAGTACTTC. The rearrangement links TRBV6-6 to TRBJ2-7, with D tentatively TRBD1 or TRBD2 (5 bases each). Per the germline V gene, CDR1 is MNHNY and CDR2 is SVGAGI (reference sequence). Between the trimmed V and J ends, which lost 8 bases and 5 bases, there was a span of 7 bases. The CDR3 is 10 amino acids.

This rearrangement joins TRBV18 to TRBJ2-1; 11 bases align to TRBD1. Trimming cost V 5 bases and J 2 bases; bases outside gene matches: 5. Germline loops: CDR1 KGHSH, CDR2 LQKENI. The CDR3 sequence is 16 residues long. This CDR3 is CASSKGTGGTYNEQFF. The CDR3 nucleotides read TGTGCCAGCTCAAAGGGGACAGGGGGGACCTACAATGAGCAGTTCTTC.

The J gene is TRBJ1-3, the V gene TRBV6-6; the D is unclear. Trimming removed 6 bases from V and 3 bases from J, with 12 bases in between. The germline V gene encodes CDR1 MNHNY and CDR2 SVGAGI (reference sequence). There are 14 residues in the CDR3. CDR3 loop: CASREGGRGNTIYF. In DNA, the CDR3 is TGTGCCAGCAGGGAGGGAGGACGTGGAAACACCATATATTTT.

The chain recombines TRBV13 with TRBJ2-1; no firm D call. The CDR3 runs 12 residues. V shed 6 bases and J shed 8 bases, with 11 bases lying between them. Germline CDR1 reads PRHDT; CDR2 reads FYEKMQ (reference sequence). CDR3 DNA: TGTGCCAGCAGTCGAGGTAGGGATGAGCAGTTCTTC. Protein sequence: CASSRGRDEQFF.

The chain uses TRBV19 and TRBJ2-7, with D perhaps given as TRBD1 or TRBD2 (5 bases each). V lost 3 bases and J lost 7, with 13 bases in between. Germline CDR1 is LNHDA and CDR2 is SQIVND (reference sequence). This CDR3 has 13 amino acids. Here the CDR3 DNA reads TGTGCCAGTAGTATTTCGGGGCTTGGAGAGCAGTACTTC. Protein: CASSISGLGEQYF.

The genes are TRBV12-5 and TRBJ2-2; 8 bases map to TRBD2. CDR1 is LGHNT, CDR2 FRNRAP, per germline. This CDR3 region has 16 residues. V trimming: 5 bases; J trimming: 4 bases; junction bases outside the gene matches: 9. This CDR3 is CASGQRIAGITGELFF. CDR3 DNA sequence: TGTGCTAGTGGTCAAAGGATAGCGGGGATCACCGGGGAGCTGTTTTTT.

V is TRBV29-1 and J is TRBJ2-3, with 9 nucleotides matching TRBD1. Losses at the gene ends were 6 bases for V and 0 bases for J; bases not matched to a gene: 7. CDR1 is SQVTM and CDR2 is ANQGSEA in the germline V gene. CDR3 length: 15 amino acids. The CDR3 here is CSVSRDRVSTDTQYF. As DNA, the CDR3 is TGCAGCGTAAGCCGGGACAGGGTTAGCACAGATACGCAGTATTTT.

V usage is TRBV6-5 and J usage is TRBJ1-2, with TRBD1 matching 7 bases. V dropped 2 bases and J dropped 7; count of bases not matched to a gene: 7. Germline loops: CDR1 MNHEY, CDR2 SVGAGI. This CDR3 has 14 amino acids. DNA of the CDR3: TGTGCCAGCAGTTACGGGGAGGGGGCGGCTGGCTACACCTTC. It translates to CASSYGEGAAGYTF.

The rearrangement links TRBV5-4 to TRBJ1-4; D remains ambiguous. Trimming pared 0 bases from V and 0 bases from J, leaving 6 bases between. The CDR3 has 15 amino acids. CDR1 is SGHNT, CDR2 YYREEE, per germline (reference sequence). Written as DNA, the CDR3 is TGTGCCAGCAGCTTGGGACTCTCAACTAATGAAAAACTGTTTTTT. Protein sequence: CASSLGLSTNEKLFF.

This rearrangement joins TRBV19 to TRBJ2-3; no clear D. The V gene's germline CDR1 is LNHDA and CDR2 SQIVND (reference sequence). The CDR3 has 15 residues. V gave up 5 bases and J gave up 4 bases, with 16 bases separating them. In nucleotides, the CDR3 is TGTGCCAGTAGTGGTACGGCTCCCGGCCCAGATACGCAGTATTTT. It specifies CASSGTAPGPDTQYF.

V gene TRBV6-5 combines with J gene TRBJ1-6; tentatively, D is TRBD1 (6 bases). V gave up 5 bases and J gave up 6 bases, with 11 bases separating them. Germline assignment: CDR1 MNHEY and CDR2 SVGAGI. The CDR3 runs to 14 residues. The CDR3 protein is CASSGTGSNSPLHF. CDR3 nucleotides: TGTGCCAGCAGTGGAACAGGGTCTAATTCACCCCTCCACTTT.

This clone showed up just once. The chain is built from TRBV5-4 and TRBJ2-7, with D perhaps TRBD2 (6 bases). The CDR3 length is 16 residues. Germline lookup yields CDR1 SGHNT and CDR2 YYREEE (reference sequence). The ends were cut back, 0 bases at V and 0 bases at J, with 13 bases in the middle. CDR3 amino acids: CASSLGDSTTSYEQYF. CDR3 DNA: TGTGCCAGCAGCTTGGGGGACTCCACCACCTCCTACGAGCAGTACTTC.

This chain uses TRBV28 with TRBJ1-2, with TRBD1 matching 11 bases. V shed 5 bases, J shed 5 bases, and the junction held 13 bases outside the gene matches. The length of the CDR3 is 17 residues. Germline values: CDR1 MDHEN, CDR2 SYDVKM. CDR3 region: CASSPPGTGGLGYGYTF. The CDR3 DNA follows: TGTGCCAGCAGTCCCCCCGGGACAGGGGGATTAGGGTATGGCTACACCTTC.

In regard to this clone: The same CDR3 is also encoded by other DNA sequences in this sample. DNA of the CDR3: TGTGCCAGCTCACCCGGGACAGGGGACAATTCACCCCTCCACTTT. Its protein is CASSPGTGDNSPLHF. V and J are TRBV18 and TRBJ1-6, with TRBD1 matching 10 bases. CDR3 length equals 15 residues. Germline V gene lookup returns CDR1 KGHSH and CDR2 LQKENI. V was clipped by 3 bases and J by 7 bases; unmatched bases: 3.

The J gene is TRBJ2-1, the V gene TRBV6-5; 11 positions match TRBD2. This CDR3 is built from 16 residues. The germline V gene has CDR1 MNHEY and CDR2 SVGAGI. With V trimmed by 3 bases and J by 5 bases, 6 bases remained unmatched. DNA for the CDR3: TGTGCCAGCAGTTATGGGCTAGCGGGAGGCCACAATGAGCAGTTCTTC. Residues: CASSYGLAGGHNEQFF.

The sample holds one count of this clone. The chain links TRBV6-5 to TRBJ2-1; D tentatively reads TRBD1 or TRBD2 (5 bases each). The germline CDR1 and CDR2 sequences are MNHEY and SVGAGI. V was pared by 5 bases and J by 8 bases, with 19 bases between. CDR3 length: 15 amino acids. The DNA of the CDR3 is TGTGCCAGCAGTACCGGGACCCTCGGAACCGATGAGCAGTTCTTC. Translating gives CASSTGTLGTDEQFF.